This TCR beta chain emerged from a study of T cells in Graves' hyperthyroidism and ophthalmopathy. Overall study: Peripheral blood was taken when the disease was first diagnosed, before any treatment began.

The authors obtained PBMCs from around 10 ml of fresh peripheral blood. Study-level points and caveats: Stable hyperthyroidism was told apart from ophthalmopathy by a model built on 13 V-J features.

What was amplified from RNA transcripts were TCR beta CDR3 regions. Primed by the HTBI set, a first-round RT-PCR was run on the TCR CDR3. In TCRdb, the multiplex PCR reads were re-called with MiXCR into one record per CDR3 protein. The sample includes under 350,000 distinct CDR3 sequences, roughly 18% of them seen just once. The CDR3 consists of 15 residues. The V gene's germline CDR1 is MDHEN and CDR2 SYDVKM. V gave up 6 bases and J gave up 4 bases; unmatched junction bases: 6. This clonotype occurred many times. Antigen unknown. The TCR comes from a woman between 50 and 59 years old with Graves' hyperthyroidism. Material: blood. The chain links TRBV28 to TRBJ2-7; TRBD2 aligns across 13 bases. The CDR3 is CASRLAGGLGYEQYF. For the CDR3, the DNA is TGTGCCAGCAGACTAGCGGGAGGGCTTGGGTACGAGCAGTACTTC.